Sequencing of this TCR beta chain was carried out in a study of technical replicates of blood from several donors. Sequencing used immunoSEQ multiplex PCR; TCRdb keeps in-frame clones, though not all of them. The sample holds about 81,000 clones, about 96% seen once. V dropped 3 bases and J dropped 5 bases, with 17 bases sitting between them. CDR1 MGHRA and CDR2 YSYEKL come from the germline V gene. The CDR3 is 15 amino acids. This clonotype was obtained from a human donor in good health. The chain combines TRBV4-1 with TRBJ2-7; D is unresolved. The sequencing input was T cells isolated from PBMCs. CDR3 DNA: TGCGCCAGCAGCCACCCCCCCGCCGGAGTGAACGAGCAGTACTTC. Protein: CASSHPPAGVNEQYF.